The 3 T cell receptor beta chains reported below all come from one sample, sequenced in a study of regulatory T cells in long-lasting Graves disease. Building of the TCR beta libraries involved iRepertoire HTBI primers and Arm-PCR of CDR3 regions. One entry per CDR3 protein results from TCRdb running MiXCR on the multiplex PCR reads. The data hold 400,000 to 500,000 distinct CDR3 sequences, with about 22% observed a single time. The time point was: persistent/refractory GD, antithyroid drugs over 5 years with positive TRAb. From RNA extracted from PBMCs, the TCR library was made. The sequenced sample was peripheral blood mononuclear cells (PBMCs), obtained when the disease was refractory, from a patient treated with antithyroid drugs. The receptors come from a female donor with Graves disease.

This clonotype was counted ten times or more. The chain employs TRBV20-1 and TRBJ2-5; D might be TRBD2 (5 bases). Trimming cost V 2 bases and J 5 bases, with 18 bases left between them. Germline CDR1 is DFQATT and CDR2 is SNEGSKA (reference sequence). This CDR3 is 15 amino acids long. This CDR3 is CSARPPEAGRETQYF. As DNA, the CDR3 is TGCAGTGCTAGACCTCCGGAGGCGGGCCGGGAGACCCAGTACTTC.

This clonotype was observed once. The V and J genes are TRBV12-3 or TRBV12-4 and TRBJ2-1, with TRBD2 matching 12 bases. With 2 bases clipped from V and 10 bases from J, the junction kept 21 bases outside the gene matches. CDR3 length: 20 amino acids. CDR3 sequence: CASSLPLPLKLTSGGPEQFF. The CDR3 DNA sequence: TGTGCCAGCAGTTTACCCCTTCCCCTTAAGCTGACTAGCGGGGGACCCGAGCAGTTCTTC.

The gene calls are TRBV20-1 and TRBJ1-6, with 7 nucleotides matching TRBD1. This CDR3 comprises 16 residues. From germline, CDR1 is DFQATT and CDR2 SNEGSKA (reference sequence). V gave up 1 base and J gave up 3 bases; unmatched junction bases: 6. The CDR3 loop is CSARVGDSHYNSPLHF. Written as DNA, the CDR3 is TGCAGTGCTAGAGTCGGGGACAGCCACTATAATTCACCCCTCCACTTT.